This TCR beta chain was retrieved from a study of T cells after yellow fever vaccination. Study conclusions and caveats: Most clones from primary vaccination resurfaced after the booster (about 95% CD4, approximately 88% CD8).

The CDR3 runs to 16 residues. Germline V gene lookup returns CDR1 ENHRY and CDR2 SYGVKD. Trimming cost V 3 bases and J 3 bases; bases outside gene matches: 8. In this sample, this clonotype turned up a few times. The antigen remains unidentified. It was through 5'RACE template switching that TCR cDNA was made, with a universal primer site and UMIs added. TCRdb re-analysed the 5' RACE reads in MiXCR, keeping a single row per CDR3 protein. The table lists some 560,000 distinct CDR3 sequences, under 25% of them singletons. The genes are TRBV10-3 and TRBJ2-1; 7 bases align to TRBD2. The sequences come from PBMCs, collected 15 days after the yellow fever booster vaccination. The sequence was obtained from a man aged 25-40 years who received the YFV17D yellow fever vaccine. The DNA of the CDR3 is TGTGCCATCAGTGATCCCGGGACTAACCACTACAATGAGCAGTTCTTC. Encoded protein: CAISDPGTNHYNEQFF.